This TCR beta chain appears in the sequencing data of a study of CD8+CD57+ T cells in acquired aplastic anemia. For the study at large: Sorted CD4+ and CD8+ cells yielded DNA averaging around 3.2 ug. The study, taken as a whole, reports: Patients versus controls showed no significant CD8+ Simpson's diversity difference. Patients and controls turned out to have roughly 30 CD8+ CDR3 sequences in common.

Per germline, CDR1 MNHEY and CDR2 SMNVEV (reference sequence). The CDR3 covers 15 residues. Losses at the gene ends were 5 bases for V and 5 bases for J; bases not matched to a gene: 8. Profiling of TCR beta VDJ combinations and CDR3 sequences used genomic DNA as template. MiXCR was run by TCRdb on the reads, yielding one entry per CDR3 protein. The sample includes some 140,000 distinct CDR3 sequences, over 50% of them seen just once. This clonotype appeared many times. Its antigen is unknown. Sequencing was done on patients that had shown CD8+CD57+ cell expansion by flow cytometry. The patients all had a severe acquired aplastic anemia diagnosis.

Sequencing was performed on sorted CD4+, CD8+, or CD8+CD57+ T cells (not recorded which) from PBMCs. This clonotype was sampled from a human donor with aplastic anemia. The chain has TRBV27 and TRBJ2-7, with 11 bases fitting TRBD1. This chain's CDR3 is CASSAGTGGGNEQYF. The DNA of the CDR3 is TGTGCCAGCAGTGCGGGGACAGGGGGAGGTAACGAGCAGTACTTC.